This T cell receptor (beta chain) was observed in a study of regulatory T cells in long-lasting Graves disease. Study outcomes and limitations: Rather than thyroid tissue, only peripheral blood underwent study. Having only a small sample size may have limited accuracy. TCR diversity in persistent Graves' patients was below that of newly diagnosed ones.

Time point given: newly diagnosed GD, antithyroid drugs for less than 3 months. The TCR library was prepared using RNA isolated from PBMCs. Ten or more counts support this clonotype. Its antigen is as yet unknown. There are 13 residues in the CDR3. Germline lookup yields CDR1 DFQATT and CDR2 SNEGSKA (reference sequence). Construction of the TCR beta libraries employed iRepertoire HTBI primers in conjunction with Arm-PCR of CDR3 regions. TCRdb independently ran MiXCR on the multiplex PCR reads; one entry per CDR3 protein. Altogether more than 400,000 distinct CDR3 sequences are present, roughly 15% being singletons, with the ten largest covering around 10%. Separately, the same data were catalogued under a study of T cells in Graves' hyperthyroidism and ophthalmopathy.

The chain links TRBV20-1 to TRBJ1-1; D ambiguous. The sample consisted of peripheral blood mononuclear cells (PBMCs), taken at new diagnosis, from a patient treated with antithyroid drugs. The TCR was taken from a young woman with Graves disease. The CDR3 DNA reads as TGCAGCGTCCCCGGTTCCATGAACACTGAAGCTTTCTTT. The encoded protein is CSVPGSMNTEAFF.